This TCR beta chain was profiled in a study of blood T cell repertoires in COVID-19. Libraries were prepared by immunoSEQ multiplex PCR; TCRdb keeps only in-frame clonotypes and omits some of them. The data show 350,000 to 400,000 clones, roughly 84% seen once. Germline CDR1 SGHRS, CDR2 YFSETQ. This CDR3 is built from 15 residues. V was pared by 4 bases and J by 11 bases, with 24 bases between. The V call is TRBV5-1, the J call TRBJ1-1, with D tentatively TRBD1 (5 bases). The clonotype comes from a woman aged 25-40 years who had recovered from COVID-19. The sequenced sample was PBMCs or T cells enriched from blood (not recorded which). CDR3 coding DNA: TGCGCCAGCAGCGCTTGGACGACAGACCGCCCAACGGCTTTCTTT. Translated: CASSAWTTDRPTAFF.